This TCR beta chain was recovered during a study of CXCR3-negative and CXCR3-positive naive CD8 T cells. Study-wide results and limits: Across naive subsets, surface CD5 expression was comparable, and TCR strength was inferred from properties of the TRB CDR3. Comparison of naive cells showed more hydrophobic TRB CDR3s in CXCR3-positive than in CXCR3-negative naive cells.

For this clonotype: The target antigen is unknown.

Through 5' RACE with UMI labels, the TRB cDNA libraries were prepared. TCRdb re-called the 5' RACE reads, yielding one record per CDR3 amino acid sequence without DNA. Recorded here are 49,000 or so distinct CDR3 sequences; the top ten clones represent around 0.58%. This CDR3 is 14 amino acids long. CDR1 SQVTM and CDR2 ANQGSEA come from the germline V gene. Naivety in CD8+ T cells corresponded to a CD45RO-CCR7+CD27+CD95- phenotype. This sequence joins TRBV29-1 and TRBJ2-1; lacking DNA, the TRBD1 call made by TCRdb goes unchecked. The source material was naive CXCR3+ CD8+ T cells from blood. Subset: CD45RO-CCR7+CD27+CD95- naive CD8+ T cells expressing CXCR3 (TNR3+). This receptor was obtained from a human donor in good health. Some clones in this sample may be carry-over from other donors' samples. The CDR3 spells CSVDGSLGANEQFF.